A selection of T cell receptor beta chains follows, all from one sample in a study of blood T cell repertoires in COVID-19. This table comes from immunoSEQ multiplex PCR, and its TCRdb copy is limited to in-frame clones, with some not included. This table holds approximately 260,000 clones, about 88% found once. The specimen was peripheral blood. These receptor sequences come from a woman between 35 and 50 years old who had recovered from COVID-19. Both conserved end residues are part of each CDR3. The D gene is left open where the match is weak. Not every row has a clone size; where given, it reads once, few, many or a size class.

J,D,V,size,length,CDR3,DNA
TRBJ1-6,-,TRBV30,-,14,CAWSAVGGPSPLHF,TGTGCCTGGAGTGCCGTGGGGGGACCGTCACCCCTCCACTTT
TRBJ2-5,TRBD2,TRBV7-9,-,13,CASSSGLAETQYF,TGTGCCAGCAGCTCGGGACTAGCCGAGACCCAGTACTTC
TRBJ2-6,-,TRBV21-1,-,21,CASSKKSYETSGPTGANVLTF,TGTGCCAGCAGCAAAAAGAGCTACGAGACTAGCGGTCCAACTGGGGCCAACGTCCTGACTTTC
TRBJ1-3,-,TRBV5-1,-,13,CASSSSSGNTIYF,TGCGCCAGCAGCAGTAGCTCTGGAAACACCATATATTTT
TRBJ2-1,-,TRBV4-2,many,16,CASSQDVASGHNEQFF,TGTGCCAGCAGCCAAGATGTGGCTAGTGGTCACAATGAGCAGTTCTTC
TRBJ1-5,TRBD1,TRBV19,-,15,CASSPGQGTNQPQHF,TGTGCCAGTAGTCCGGGACAGGGGACTAATCAGCCCCAGCATTTT
TRBJ2-5,TRBD2,TRBV7-2,-,18,CASSLGGLASGSAETQYF,TGTGCCAGCAGCTTAGGGGGGTTGGCTAGCGGCTCAGCGGAGACCCAGTACTTC
TRBJ2-7,-,TRBV18,-,14,CASSPPGGSYEQYF,TGTGCCAGCTCACCACCCGGCGGTTCCTACGAGCAGTACTTC
TRBJ2-5,TRBD1,TRBV7-2,-,15,CASSFAGTAQETQYF,TGTGCCAGCAGCTTTGCCGGGACAGCCCAAGAGACCCAGTACTTC
TRBJ1-6,-,TRBV6-2/TRBV6-3,-,15,CASSYSGRRGSPLHF,TGTGCCAGCAGTTACTCGGGTCGCCGGGGTTCACCCCTCCACTTT
TRBJ1-1,TRBD1,TRBV9,-,13,CASSGQGFTEAFF,TGTGCCAGCAGCGGACAGGGATTCACTGAAGCTTTCTTT
TRBJ2-2,-,TRBV4-3,-,15,CASSQGTTNTGELFF,TGCGCCAGCAGCCAAGGGACAACGAACACCGGGGAGCTGTTTTTT
TRBJ1-6,-,TRBV6-2/TRBV6-3,-,16,CASSQMTGVYNSPLHF,TGTGCCAGCAGTCAAATGACAGGCGTTTATAATTCACCCCTCCACTTT
TRBJ2-3,TRBD1,TRBV3-1/TRBV3-2,-,16,CASRRAGTGNTDTQYF,TGTGCCAGCAGACGCGCCGGGACAGGGAACACAGATACGCAGTATTTT
TRBJ2-2,-,TRBV18,-,13,CASSPGHPGELFF,TGTGCCAGCTCACCCGGACATCCCGGGGAGCTGTTTTTT
TRBJ2-6,-,TRBV3-1/TRBV3-2,-,17,CASSRQSQGSGANVLTF,TGTGCCAGCAGCCGCCAATCCCAGGGTTCTGGGGCCAACGTCCTGACTTTC
TRBJ1-3,-,TRBV19,-,18,CASLPGPGKSLSGNTIYF,TGTGCCAGTCTACCGGGCCCAGGGAAGAGTCTCTCTGGAAACACCATATATTTT
TRBJ2-3,TRBD2,TRBV9,-,17,CASSPGTSGRMTDTQYF,TGTGCCAGCAGCCCTGGGACTAGCGGGAGAATGACAGATACGCAGTATTTT
TRBJ2-7,-,TRBV11-1,-,13,CASSPGQYYEQYF,TGTGCCAGCAGCCCTGGACAGTACTACGAGCAGTACTTC
TRBJ2-1,TRBD2,TRBV7-2,-,17,CASSLGGGRTSYNEQFF,TGTGCCAGCAGCTTAGGAGGCGGGAGGACCTCCTACAATGAGCAGTTCTTC
TRBJ2-2,-,TRBV6-5,-,12,CASSLSTGELFF,TGTGCCAGCAGTTTATCCACCGGGGAGCTGTTTTTT
TRBJ2-5,-,TRBV7-2,-,14,CASSLRGRGETQYF,TGTGCCAGCAGCTTACGCGGCAGGGGAGAGACCCAGTACTTC
TRBJ2-7,-,TRBV10-1,few,14,CASRAPDSAYEQYF,TGCGCCAGCAGGGCCCCTGACAGCGCCTACGAGCAGTACTTC
TRBJ1-2,TRBD1,TRBV7-3,-,15,CASSPGTGFNYGYTF,TGTGCCAGCAGCCCCGGGACAGGTTTTAACTATGGCTACACCTTC
TRBJ2-2,-,TRBV4-3,-,13,CASSQDGGWELFF,TGCGCCAGCAGCCAAGATGGGGGGTGGGAGCTGTTTTTT
TRBJ2-7,TRBD1,TRBV28,-,15,CAGAEQGAASYEQYF,TGTGCCGGGGCCGAACAGGGGGCGGCATCCTACGAGCAGTACTTC
TRBJ2-1,TRBD2,TRBV7-8,-,17,CASSPIPSGSSYNEQFF,TGTGCCAGCAGCCCGATACCTAGCGGAAGCTCCTACAATGAGCAGTTCTTC
TRBJ1-6,-,TRBV6-5,-,13,CASSGHLNSPLHF,TGTGCCAGCAGCGGACACCTAAATTCACCCCTCCACTTT
TRBJ2-2,TRBD1,TRBV7-2,few,17,CASSSSRTGGKTGELFF,TGTGCCAGCAGCTCCTCACGGACAGGGGGAAAAACCGGGGAGCTGTTTTTT
TRBJ2-2,TRBD2,TRBV7-8,-,16,CASSPLPGGWAGELFF,TGTGCCAGCAGCCCCCTTCCGGGGGGGTGGGCCGGGGAGCTGTTTTTT
TRBJ2-1,-,TRBV21-1,-,17,CASSSWTSPKNYNEQFF,TGTGCCAGCAGCAGCTGGACTAGTCCTAAAAACTACAATGAGCAGTTCTTC
TRBJ2-1,TRBD2,TRBV6-2/TRBV6-3,-,15,CASSYTSGGADEQFF,TGTGCCAGCAGTTACACCAGCGGGGGGGCCGATGAGCAGTTCTTC
TRBJ1-3,TRBD1,TRBV2,-,16,CASSKMGTGSGNTIYF,TGTGCCAGCAGTAAAATGGGGACAGGCTCTGGAAACACCATATATTTT
TRBJ2-7,-,TRBV6-1,-,14,CASSEVRGRNEQYF,TGTGCCAGCAGTGAAGTTAGGGGCAGGAACGAGCAGTACTTC
TRBJ1-3,-,TRBV6-5,-,11,CASRQGNTIYF,TGTGCCAGCAGACAAGGAAACACCATATATTTT
TRBJ2-3,-,TRBV7-2,-,15,CASSPIGGPTDTQYF,TGTGCCAGCAGCCCGATCGGGGGACCCACAGATACGCAGTATTTT
TRBJ2-3,-,TRBV5-1,-,14,CASSRSLGTDTQYF,TGCGCCAGCAGCCGGTCCCTGGGCACAGATACGCAGTATTTT
TRBJ1-5,TRBD1,TRBV3-1/TRBV3-2,-,19,CASSQGPSGGLGGNQPQHF,TGTGCCAGCAGCCAAGGACCGTCAGGGGGCCTAGGGGGCAATCAGCCCCAGCATTTT
TRBJ2-7,TRBD1,TRBV4-3,-,16,CASSRTAGTGAYEQYF,TGCGCCAGCAGCCGCACCGCCGGGACAGGGGCCTACGAGCAGTACTTC
TRBJ2-1,TRBD2,TRBV5-1,-,15,CASSQSGGQYNEQFF,TGCGCCAGCAGCCAGAGCGGGGGGCAGTACAATGAGCAGTTCTTC
TRBJ2-3,TRBD2,TRBV14,many,14,CASSRQGLAGRQYF,TGTGCCAGCAGCCGACAGGGACTAGCGGGCCGCCAGTATTTT
TRBJ2-1,-,TRBV5-1,-,15,CASSSRDSSSNEQFF,TGCGCCAGCAGTTCCCGGGACTCCTCTTCCAATGAGCAGTTCTTC
TRBJ2-1,-,TRBV21-1,-,14,CASSKGLFGNEQFF,TGTGCCAGCAGCAAGGGCTTATTTGGGAATGAGCAGTTCTTC
TRBJ1-6,-,TRBV4-1,-,20,CASSQVISGKVRHRDSPLHF,TGCGCCAGCAGCCAAGTAATTTCGGGGAAGGTTCGGCATAGGGATTCACCCCTCCACTTT
TRBJ2-7,TRBD1,TRBV18,-,15,CASSPRQGDFDEQYF,TGTGCCAGCTCACCAAGGCAGGGGGATTTCGACGAGCAGTACTTC
TRBJ1-2,TRBD1,TRBV12-5,-,15,CASGFLSQGWRGYTF,TGTGCTAGTGGTTTTCTTTCACAGGGGTGGCGGGGCTACACCTTC
TRBJ2-6,-,TRBV5-4,-,19,CASSFGKVGSGSGANVLTF,TGTGCCAGCAGTTTCGGGAAGGTTGGCAGTGGATCTGGGGCCAACGTCCTGACTTTC
TRBJ2-1,TRBD1,TRBV3-1/TRBV3-2,-,14,CASSQERGGHEQFF,TGTGCCAGCAGCCAAGAGAGAGGGGGCCATGAGCAGTTCTTC
TRBJ1-6,TRBD1,TRBV13,-,15,CASTRGTGYDSPLHF,TGTGCCAGCACCCGCGGGACAGGGTATGATTCACCCCTCCACTTT
TRBJ2-7,-,TRBV5-4,-,14,CASTRRDTTYEQYF,TGTGCCAGCACGCGCCGGGACACTACCTACGAGCAGTACTTC
TRBJ2-1,-,TRBV2,-,14,CASFHRLVGGEQFF,TGTGCCAGCTTTCACCGGCTAGTGGGGGGTGAGCAGTTCTTC
TRBJ1-2,-,TRBV27,-,20,CASSHSMQRLSQYPSDGYTF,TGTGCCAGCAGTCACTCGATGCAGCGCCTATCCCAATATCCGTCCGATGGCTACACCTTC
TRBJ1-4,-,TRBV2,-,15,CASGAQQGTNEKLFF,TGTGCCAGCGGAGCACAACAGGGAACTAATGAAAAACTGTTTTTT
TRBJ1-5,TRBD1,TRBV9,-,14,CASSAGQGQQPQHF,TGTGCCAGCAGCGCGGGACAGGGGCAACAGCCCCAGCATTTT
TRBJ2-5,-,TRBV9,few,14,CASSVDVGGETQYF,TGTGCCAGCAGCGTAGATGTGGGCGGGGAGACCCAGTACTTC
TRBJ1-2,-,TRBV9,-,12,CASSVADYGYTF,TGTGCCAGCAGCGTAGCGGACTATGGCTACACCTTC
TRBJ2-5,-,TRBV10-1,-,13,CASSENTPRNQYF,TGCGCCAGCAGTGAGAACACACCTAGGAACCAGTACTTC
TRBJ2-3,-,TRBV19,-,18,CASSRQGRKLADTDTQYF,TGTGCCAGTAGTAGACAGGGACGTAAACTAGCCGACACAGATACGCAGTATTTT
TRBJ2-7,-,TRBV30,-,14,CAWSAQGTNYEQYF,TGTGCCTGGAGTGCTCAGGGAACAAACTACGAGCAGTACTTC